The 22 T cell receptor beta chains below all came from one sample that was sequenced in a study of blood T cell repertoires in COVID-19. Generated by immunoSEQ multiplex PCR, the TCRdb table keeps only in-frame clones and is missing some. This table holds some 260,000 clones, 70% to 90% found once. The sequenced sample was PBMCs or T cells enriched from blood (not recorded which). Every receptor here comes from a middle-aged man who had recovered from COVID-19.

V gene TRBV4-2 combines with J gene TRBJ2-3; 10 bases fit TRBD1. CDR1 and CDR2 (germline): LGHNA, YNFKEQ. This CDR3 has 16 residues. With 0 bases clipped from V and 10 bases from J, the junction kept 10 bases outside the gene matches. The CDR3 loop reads CASSQDGQGGDKAQYF. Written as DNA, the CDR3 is TGTGCCAGCAGCCAAGACGGACAGGGGGGAGATAAGGCGCAGTATTTT.

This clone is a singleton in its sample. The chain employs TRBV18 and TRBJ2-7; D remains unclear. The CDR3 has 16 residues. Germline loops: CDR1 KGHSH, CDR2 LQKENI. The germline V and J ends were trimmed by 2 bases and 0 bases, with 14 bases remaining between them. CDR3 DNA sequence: TGTGCCAGCTCACCAAGTTCCAGCGCCAACTCCTACGAGCAGTACTTC. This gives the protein CASSPSSSANSYEQYF.

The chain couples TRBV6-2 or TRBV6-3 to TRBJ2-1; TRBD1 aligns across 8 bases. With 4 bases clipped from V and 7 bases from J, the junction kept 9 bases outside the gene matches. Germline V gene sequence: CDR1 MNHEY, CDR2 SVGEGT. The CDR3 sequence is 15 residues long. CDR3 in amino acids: CASSSPGQGINEQFF. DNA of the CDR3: TGTGCCAGCAGTTCCCCCGGACAGGGAATTAATGAGCAGTTCTTC.

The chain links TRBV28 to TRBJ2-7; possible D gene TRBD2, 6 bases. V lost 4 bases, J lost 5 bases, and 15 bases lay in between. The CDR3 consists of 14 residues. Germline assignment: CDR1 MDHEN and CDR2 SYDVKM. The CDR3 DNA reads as TGTGCCAGCAGTTCTAGCGCAGTCCTGGACGAGCAGTACTTC. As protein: CASSSSAVLDEQYF.

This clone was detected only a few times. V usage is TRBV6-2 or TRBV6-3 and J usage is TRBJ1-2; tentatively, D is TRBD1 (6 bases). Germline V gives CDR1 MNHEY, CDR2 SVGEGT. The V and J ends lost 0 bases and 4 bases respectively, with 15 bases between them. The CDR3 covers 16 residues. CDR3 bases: TGTGCCAGCAGTTACTCGTCGCGGGGGCGCGGCTATGGCTACACCTTC. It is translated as CASSYSSRGRGYGYTF.

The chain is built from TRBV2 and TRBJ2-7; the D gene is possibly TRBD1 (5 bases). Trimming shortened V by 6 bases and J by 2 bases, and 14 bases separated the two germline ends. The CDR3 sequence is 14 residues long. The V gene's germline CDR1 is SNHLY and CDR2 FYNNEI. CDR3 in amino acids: CASRKTWGPYEQYF. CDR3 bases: TGTGCCAGCAGGAAGACTTGGGGCCCCTACGAGCAGTACTTC. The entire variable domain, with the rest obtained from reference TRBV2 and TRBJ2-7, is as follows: EPEVTQTPSHQVTQMGQEVILRCVPISNHLYFYWYRQILGQKVEFLVSFYNNEISEKSEIFDDQFSVERPDGSNFTLKIRSTKLEDSAMYFCASRKTWGPYEQYFGPGTRLTVT.

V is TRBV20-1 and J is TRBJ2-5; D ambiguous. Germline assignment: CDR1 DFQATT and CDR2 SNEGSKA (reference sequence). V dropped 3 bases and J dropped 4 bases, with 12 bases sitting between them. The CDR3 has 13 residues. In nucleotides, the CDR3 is TGCAGTGCTAGTTCGGGTCCACTAGAGACCCAGTACTTC. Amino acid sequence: CSASSGPLETQYF.

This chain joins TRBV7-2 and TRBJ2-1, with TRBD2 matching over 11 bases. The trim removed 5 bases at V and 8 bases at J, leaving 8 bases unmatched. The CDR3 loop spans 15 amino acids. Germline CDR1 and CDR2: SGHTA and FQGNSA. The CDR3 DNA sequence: TGTGCCAGCAGCCAAATAGGGGGACTAGCGGATGAGCAGTTCTTC. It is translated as CASSQIGGLADEQFF.

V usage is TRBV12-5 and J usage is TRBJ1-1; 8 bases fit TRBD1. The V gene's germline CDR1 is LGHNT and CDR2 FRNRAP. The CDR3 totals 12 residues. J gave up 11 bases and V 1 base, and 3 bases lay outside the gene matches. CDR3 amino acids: CASGLGQGSAFF. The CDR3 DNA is TGTGCTAGTGGTTTGGGACAGGGGTCTGCTTTCTTT. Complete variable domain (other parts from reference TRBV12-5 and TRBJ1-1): DARVTQTPRHKVTEMGQEVTMRCQPILGHNTVFWYRQTMMQGLELLAYFRNRAPLDDSGMPKDRFSAEMPDATLATLKIQPSEPRDSAVYFCASGLGQGSAFFGQGTRLTVV.

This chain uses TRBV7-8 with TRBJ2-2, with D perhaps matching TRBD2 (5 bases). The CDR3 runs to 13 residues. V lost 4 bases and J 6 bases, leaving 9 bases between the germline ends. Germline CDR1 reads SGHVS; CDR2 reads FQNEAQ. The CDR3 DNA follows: TGTGCCAGCAGCTATTTGCGGGCCGGGGAGCTGTTTTTT. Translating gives CASSYLRAGELFF.

The CDR3 DNA follows: TGTGCCAGCAGTTTCCTAGCGGGAGAAGAGACCCAGTACTTC. Amino acid sequence: CASSFLAGEETQYF. The chain employs TRBV28 and TRBJ2-5; TRBD2 matches 10 bases. With V trimmed by 3 bases and J by 3 bases, 1 base remained unmatched. The CDR3 loop spans 14 amino acids. Germline V gene lookup returns CDR1 MDHEN and CDR2 SYDVKM.

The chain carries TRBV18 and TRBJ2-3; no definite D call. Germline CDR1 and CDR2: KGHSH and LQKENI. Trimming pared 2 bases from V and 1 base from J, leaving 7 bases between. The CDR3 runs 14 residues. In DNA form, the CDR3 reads TGTGCCAGCTCACCAGCGAGCCGCACAGATACGCAGTATTTT. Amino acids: CASSPASRTDTQYF.

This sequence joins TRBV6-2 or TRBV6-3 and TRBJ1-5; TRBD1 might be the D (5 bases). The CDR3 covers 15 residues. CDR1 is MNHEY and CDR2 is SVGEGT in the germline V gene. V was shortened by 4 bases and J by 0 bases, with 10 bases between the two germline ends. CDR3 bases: TGTGCCAGCAGTTCTAGACAGAGTAGCAATCAGCCCCAGCATTTT. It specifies CASSSRQSSNQPQHF.

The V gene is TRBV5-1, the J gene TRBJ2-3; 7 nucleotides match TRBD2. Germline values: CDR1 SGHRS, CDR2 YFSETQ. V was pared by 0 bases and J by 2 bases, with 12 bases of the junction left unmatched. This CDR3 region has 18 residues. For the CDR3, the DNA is TGCGCCAGCAGCTTGGGAGCGGGACGGTCCCACCTCACAGATACGCAGTATTTT. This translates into CASSLGAGRSHLTDTQYF.

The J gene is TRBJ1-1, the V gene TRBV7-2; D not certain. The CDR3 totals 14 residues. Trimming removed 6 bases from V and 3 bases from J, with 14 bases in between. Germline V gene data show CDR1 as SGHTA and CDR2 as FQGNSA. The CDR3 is CASRNSRQDTEAFF. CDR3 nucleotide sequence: TGTGCCAGCAGAAACAGTCGCCAGGACACTGAAGCTTTCTTT. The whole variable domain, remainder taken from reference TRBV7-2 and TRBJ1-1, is GAGVSQSPSNKVTEKGKDVELRCDPISGHTALYWYRQSLGQGLEFLIYFQGNSAPDKSGLPSDRFSAERTGGSVSTLTIQRTQQEDSAVYLCASRNSRQDTEAFFGQGTRLTVV.

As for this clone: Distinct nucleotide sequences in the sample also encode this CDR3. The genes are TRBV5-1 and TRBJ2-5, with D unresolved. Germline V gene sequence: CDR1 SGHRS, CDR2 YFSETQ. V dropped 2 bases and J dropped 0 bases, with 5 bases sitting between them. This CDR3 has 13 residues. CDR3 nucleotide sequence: TGCGCCAGCAGCTTAGACAACCAAGAGACCCAGTACTTC. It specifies CASSLDNQETQYF. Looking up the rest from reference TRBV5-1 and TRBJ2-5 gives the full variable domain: KAGVTQTPRYLIKTRGQQVTLSCSPISGHRSVSWYQQTPGQGLQFLFEYFSETQRNKGNFPGRFSGRQFSNSRSEMNVSTLELGDSALYLCASSLDNQETQYFGPGTRLLVL.

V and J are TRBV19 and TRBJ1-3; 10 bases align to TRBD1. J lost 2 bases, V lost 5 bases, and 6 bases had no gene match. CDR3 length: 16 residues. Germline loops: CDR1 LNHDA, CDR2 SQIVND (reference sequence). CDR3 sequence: CASSSMDRGTGNTIYF. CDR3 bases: TGTGCCAGTAGTTCCATGGACAGGGGGACTGGAAACACCATATATTTT. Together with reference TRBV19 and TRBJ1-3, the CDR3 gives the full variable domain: DGGITQSPKYLFRKEGQNVTLSCEQNLNHDAMYWYRQDPGQGLRLIYYSQIVNDFQKGDIAEGYSVSREKKESFPLTVTSAQKNPTAFYLCASSSMDRGTGNTIYFGEGSWLTVV.

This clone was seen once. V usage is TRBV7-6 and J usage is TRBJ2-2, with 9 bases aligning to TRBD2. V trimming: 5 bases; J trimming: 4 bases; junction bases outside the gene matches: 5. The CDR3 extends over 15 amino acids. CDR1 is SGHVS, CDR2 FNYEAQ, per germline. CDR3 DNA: TGTGCCAGCAGCCATAGCGGGAGAGGCACCGGGGAGCTGTTTTTT. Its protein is CASSHSGRGTGELFF.

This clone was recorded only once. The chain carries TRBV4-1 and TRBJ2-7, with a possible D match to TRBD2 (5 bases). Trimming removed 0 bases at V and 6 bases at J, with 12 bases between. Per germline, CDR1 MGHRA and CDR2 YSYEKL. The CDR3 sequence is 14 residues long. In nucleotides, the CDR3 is TGCGCCAGCAGCCAAGATCCGGTACTAGGCGAGCAGTACTTC. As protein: CASSQDPVLGEQYF.

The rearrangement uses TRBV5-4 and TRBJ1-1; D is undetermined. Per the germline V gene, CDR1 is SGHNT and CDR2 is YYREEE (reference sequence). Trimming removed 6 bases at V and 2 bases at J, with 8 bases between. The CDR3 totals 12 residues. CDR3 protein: CASTRGNTEAFF. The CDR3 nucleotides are TGTGCCAGCACCCGGGGAAACACTGAAGCTTTCTTT.

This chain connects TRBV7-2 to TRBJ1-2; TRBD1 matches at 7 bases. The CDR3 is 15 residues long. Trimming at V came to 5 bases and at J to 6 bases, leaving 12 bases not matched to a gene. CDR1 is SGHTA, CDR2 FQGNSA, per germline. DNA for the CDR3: TGTGCCAGCAGCCAACGACAGGGTTCGCTCAATGGCTACACCTTC. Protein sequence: CASSQRQGSLNGYTF. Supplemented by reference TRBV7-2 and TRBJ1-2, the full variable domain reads GAGVSQSPSNKVTEKGKDVELRCDPISGHTALYWYRQSLGQGLEFLIYFQGNSAPDKSGLPSDRFSAERTGGSVSTLTIQRTQQEDSAVYLCASSQRQGSLNGYTFGSGTRLTVV.

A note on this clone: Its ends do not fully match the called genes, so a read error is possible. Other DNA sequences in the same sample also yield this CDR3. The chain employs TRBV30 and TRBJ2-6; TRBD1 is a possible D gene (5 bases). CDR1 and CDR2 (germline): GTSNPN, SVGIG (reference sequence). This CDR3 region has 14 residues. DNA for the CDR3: TGTGCCTGCACCAGGTCTACTGGGGCCAACGTCCTGACTTTT. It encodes CACTRSTGANVLTF.